Sequencing of this T cell receptor beta chain was carried out in a study of T cells after posttransplantation cyclophosphamide. CDR1 and CDR2 (germline): MNHEY, SVGAGI. The CDR3 loop spans 15 amino acids. Trimming removed 1 base from V and 3 bases from J, with 12 bases in between. Produced via immunoSEQ multiplex PCR; TCRdb's table is partial and in-frame only. The profile covers 40,000 to 60,000 clones, none occurring a single time. This clone was seen ten or more times. Material for sequencing was PBMCs. The source of this sequence is a man between 40 and 49 years old in good health, CMV-negative, and a related stem cell transplant donor. The chain recombines TRBV6-5 with TRBJ1-1, with a weak D call TRBD1 (5 bases). CDR3 loop: CASSYFSGDYTEAFF. CDR3 coding DNA: TGTGCCAGCAGTTACTTTTCCGGGGACTACACTGAAGCTTTCTTT.